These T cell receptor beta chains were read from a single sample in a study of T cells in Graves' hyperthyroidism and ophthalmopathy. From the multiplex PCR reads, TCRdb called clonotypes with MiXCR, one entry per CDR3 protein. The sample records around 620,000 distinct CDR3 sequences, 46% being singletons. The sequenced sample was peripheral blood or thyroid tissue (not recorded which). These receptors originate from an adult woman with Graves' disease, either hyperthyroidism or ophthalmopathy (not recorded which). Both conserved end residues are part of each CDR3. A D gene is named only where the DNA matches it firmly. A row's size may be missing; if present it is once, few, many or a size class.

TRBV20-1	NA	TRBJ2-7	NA	CSARGLSDYEQYF	TGCAGTGCTAGAGGACTGTCAGACTACGAGCAGTACTTC
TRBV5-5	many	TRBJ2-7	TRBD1	CASSLTDREYEQYF	TGTGCCAGCAGCTTGACAGACAGGGAGTACGAGCAGTACTTC
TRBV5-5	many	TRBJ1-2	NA	CASTPGRAYGYTF	TGTGCCAGCACCCCAGGGAGGGCCTATGGCTACACCTTC
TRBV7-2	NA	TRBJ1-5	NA	CASSPERLKETQHF	TGTGCCAGCAGCCCGGAACGACTGAAAGAGACCCAGCATTTT
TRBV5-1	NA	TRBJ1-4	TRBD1	CASSALWTGNNEKLFF	TGCGCCAGCAGCGCCCTATGGACAGGAAATAATGAAAAACTGTTTTTT
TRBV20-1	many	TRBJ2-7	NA	CSARAIAVSYEQYF	TGCAGTGCTAGGGCCATAGCGGTCTCCTACGAGCAGTACTTC
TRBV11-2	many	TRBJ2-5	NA	CASSPGGSGRETQYF	TGTGCCAGCAGCCCCGGGGGTTCAGGAAGGGAGACCCAGTACTTC
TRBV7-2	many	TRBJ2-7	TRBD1	CASSSLQGFPQYF	TGTGCCAGCAGCTCACTACAGGGGTTCCCTCAGTACTTC
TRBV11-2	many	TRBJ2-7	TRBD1	CASSSRTGDDEQYF	TGTGCCAGCAGCTCTCGGACAGGGGACGACGAGCAGTACTTC
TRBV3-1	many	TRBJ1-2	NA	CASSRRDTYGYTF	TGTGCCAGCAGCCGACGGGACACCTATGGCTACACCTTC
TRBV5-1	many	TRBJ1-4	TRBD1	CASSLRDRGSEKLFF	TGCGCCAGCAGCCTCCGGGACAGGGGGAGTGAAAAACTGTTTTTT
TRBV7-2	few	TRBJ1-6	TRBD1	CASSTRTGGNSPLHF	TGTGCCAGCAGCACCAGGACAGGGGGAAATTCACCCCTCCACTTT
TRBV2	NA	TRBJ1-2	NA	CASSRGPVYGYTF	TGTGCCAGCAGTCGGGGACCCGTCTATGGCTACACCTTC
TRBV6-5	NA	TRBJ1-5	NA	CAISPVRGGNQPQHF	TGTGCCATCAGTCCGGTTAGGGGTGGCAATCAGCCCCAGCATTTT
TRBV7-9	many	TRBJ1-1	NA	CASSWAGGARVDEAFF	TGTGCCAGCAGCTGGGCGGGGGGGGCTCGAGTGGATGAAGCTTTCTTT
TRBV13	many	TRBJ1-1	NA	CASRIDRIEAFF	TGTGCCAGCAGGATAGACCGAATAGAAGCTTTCTTT
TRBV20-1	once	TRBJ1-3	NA	CSARDPRGSGNTIYF	TGCAGTGCTAGAGATCCCAGGGGTTCAGGAAACACCATATATTTT
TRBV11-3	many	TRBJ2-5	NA	CASSLGGGATQYF	TGTGCCAGCAGCTTAGGCGGTGGGGCGACCCAGTACTTC
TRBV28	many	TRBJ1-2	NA	CASSSGLREKNYGYTF	TGTGCCAGCAGTTCTGGCCTCAGGGAGAAGAACTATGGCTACACCTTC
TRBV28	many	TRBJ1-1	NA	CASSLPTHGHFF	TGTGCCAGCAGTTTACCGACTCACGGCCACTTCTTT
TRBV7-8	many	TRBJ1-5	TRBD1	CASSQTGINQPQHF	TGTGCCAGCAGCCAGACAGGGATCAATCAGCCCCAGCATTTT
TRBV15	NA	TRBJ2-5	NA	CASSYLAGSGETQYF	TGTGCCAGCAGTTACTTGGCAGGGTCGGGAGAGACCCAGTACTTC
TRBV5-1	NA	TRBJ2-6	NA	CASSLVSPSGANVLTF	TGTGCCAGCAGCTTGGTTTCTCCCTCTGGGGCCAACGTCCTGACTTTC
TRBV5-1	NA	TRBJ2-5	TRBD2	CASSLGLAGVAETQYF	TGCGCCAGCAGCTTAGGACTAGCGGGAGTGGCAGAGACCCAGTACTTC
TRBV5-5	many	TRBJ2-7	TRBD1	CASSYGTGMIEQYF	TGTGCCAGCAGCTACGGGACAGGGATGATCGAGCAGTACTTC
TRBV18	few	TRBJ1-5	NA	CASSPHRDQPQHF	TGTGCCAGCTCACCACATAGGGATCAGCCCCAGCATTTT
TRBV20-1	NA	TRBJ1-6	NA	CSVSGGDPSPLHF	TGCAGTGTTTCGGGGGGCGATCCTTCACCCCTCCACTTT
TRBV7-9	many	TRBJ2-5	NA	CASPSGGPPLQETQYF	TGTGCCAGCCCTTCCGGGGGGCCGCCCCTCCAAGAGACCCAGTACTTC
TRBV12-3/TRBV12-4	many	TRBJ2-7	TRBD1	CASSIEPGQGIF	TGTGCCAGCAGTATCGAACCGGGACAGGGTATCTTC
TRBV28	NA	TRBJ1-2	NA	CASSLSGRSGYTF	TGTGCCAGCAGTTTATCTGGTCGTTCGGGCTACACCTTC
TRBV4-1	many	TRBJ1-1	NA	CASSQVEGGFTEAFF	TGCGCCAGCAGCCAAGTCGAGGGGGGCTTCACTGAAGCTTTCTTT
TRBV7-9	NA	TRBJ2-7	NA	CASSPSDLTVYEQYF	TGTGCCAGCAGCCCCAGCGACCTCACGGTCTACGAGCAGTACTTC
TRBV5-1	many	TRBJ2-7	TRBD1	CASSLGQGRSYEQYF	TGCGCCAGCAGCTTAGGACAGGGTCGGTCCTACGAGCAGTACTTC
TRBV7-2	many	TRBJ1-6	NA	CASSFGSQANSPLHF	TGTGCCAGCAGCTTTGGGTCACAGGCTAATTCACCCCTCCACTTT
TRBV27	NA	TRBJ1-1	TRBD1	CASSETGKTNTEAFF	TGTGCCAGCAGCGAGACAGGGAAGACCAACACTGAAGCTTTCTTT
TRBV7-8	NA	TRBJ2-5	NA	CASSYSEYQETQYF	TGTGCCAGCAGCTACTCCGAGTACCAAGAGACCCAGTACTTC
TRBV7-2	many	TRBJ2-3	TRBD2	CASSLRLAGSTDTQYF	TGTGCCAGCAGCTTGCGACTAGCGGGAAGCACAGATACGCAGTATTTT
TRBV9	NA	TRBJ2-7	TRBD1	CASSVGDRGRGEQYF	TGTGCCAGCAGCGTAGGCGACAGGGGCCGCGGCGAGCAGTACTTC
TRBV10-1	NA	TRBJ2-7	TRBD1	CASSQDRRGTGASYEQYF	TGCGCCAGCAGCCAAGATCGGCGGGGGACAGGGGCTTCCTACGAGCAGTACTTC
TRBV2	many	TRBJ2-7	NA	CASRKDAYEQYF	TGTGCCAGCCGTAAGGACGCCTACGAGCAGTACTTC
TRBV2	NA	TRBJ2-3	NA	CASLRAADTQYF	TGTGCCAGCCTAAGAGCGGCAGATACGCAGTATTTT